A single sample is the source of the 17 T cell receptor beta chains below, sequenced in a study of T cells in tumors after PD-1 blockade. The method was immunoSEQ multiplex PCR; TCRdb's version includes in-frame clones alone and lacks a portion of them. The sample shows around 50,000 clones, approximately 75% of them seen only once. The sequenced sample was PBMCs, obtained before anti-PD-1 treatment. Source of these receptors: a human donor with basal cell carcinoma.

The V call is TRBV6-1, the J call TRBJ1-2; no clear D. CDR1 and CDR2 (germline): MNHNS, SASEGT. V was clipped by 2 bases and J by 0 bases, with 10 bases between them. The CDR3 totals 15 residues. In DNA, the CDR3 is TGTGCCAGCAGTGAAAGGGTCGGTTCTAACTATGGCTACACCTTC. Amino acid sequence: CASSERVGSNYGYTF.

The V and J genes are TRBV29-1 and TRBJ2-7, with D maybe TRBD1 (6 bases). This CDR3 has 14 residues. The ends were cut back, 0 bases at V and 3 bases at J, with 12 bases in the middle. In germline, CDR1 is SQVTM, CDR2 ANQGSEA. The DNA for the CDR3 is TGCAGCGTTGAAGAAGGACAGTCCAACTACGAGCAGTACTTC. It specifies CSVEEGQSNYEQYF.

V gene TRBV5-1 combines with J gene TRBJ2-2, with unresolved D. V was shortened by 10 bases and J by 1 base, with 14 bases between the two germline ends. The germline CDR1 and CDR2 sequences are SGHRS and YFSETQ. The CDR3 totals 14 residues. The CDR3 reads CASLPSLNTGELFF. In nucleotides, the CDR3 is TGCGCCTCACTCCCCTCTTTGAACACCGGGGAGCTGTTTTTT.

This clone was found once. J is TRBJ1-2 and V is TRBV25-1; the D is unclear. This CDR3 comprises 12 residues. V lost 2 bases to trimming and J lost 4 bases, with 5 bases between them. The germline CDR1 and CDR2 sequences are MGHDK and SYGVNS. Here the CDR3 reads CASSEPFYGYTF. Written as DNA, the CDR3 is TGTGCCAGCAGTGAACCTTTCTATGGCTACACCTTC.

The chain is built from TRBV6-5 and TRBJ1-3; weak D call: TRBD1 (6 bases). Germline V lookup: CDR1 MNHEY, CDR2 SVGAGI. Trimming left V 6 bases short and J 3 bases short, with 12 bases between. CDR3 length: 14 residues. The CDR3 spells CASSLQGNGNTIYF. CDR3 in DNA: TGTGCCAGCAGCCTACAGGGAAATGGAAACACCATATATTTT.

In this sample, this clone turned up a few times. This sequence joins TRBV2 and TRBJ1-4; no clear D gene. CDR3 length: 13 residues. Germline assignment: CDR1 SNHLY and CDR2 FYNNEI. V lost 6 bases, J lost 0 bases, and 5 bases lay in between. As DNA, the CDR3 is TGTGCCAGCAGAACTGCAACTAATGAAAAACTGTTTTTT. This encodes CASRTATNEKLFF.

The CDR3 is CASSDLGPYEQYF. The CDR3 DNA reads as TGTGCCAGCAGTGATCTAGGGCCCTACGAGCAGTACTTC. This chain joins TRBV2 and TRBJ2-7; D gene uncertain. Trimming shortened V by 3 bases and J by 2 bases, and 8 bases separated the two germline ends. The CDR3 sequence is 13 residues long. CDR1 SNHLY and CDR2 FYNNEI come from the germline V gene.

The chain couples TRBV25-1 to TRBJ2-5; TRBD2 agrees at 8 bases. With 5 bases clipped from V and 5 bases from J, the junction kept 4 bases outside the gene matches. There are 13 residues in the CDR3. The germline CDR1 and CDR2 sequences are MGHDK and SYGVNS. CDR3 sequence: CASSRPGGETQYF. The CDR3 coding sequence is TGTGCCAGCAGTCGACCGGGGGGGGAGACCCAGTACTTC.

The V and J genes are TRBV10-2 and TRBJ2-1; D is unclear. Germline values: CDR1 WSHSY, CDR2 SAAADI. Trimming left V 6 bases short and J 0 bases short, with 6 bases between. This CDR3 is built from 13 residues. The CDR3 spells CASRSSSYNEQFF. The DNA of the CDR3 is TGCGCCAGCAGATCTAGCTCCTACAATGAGCAGTTCTTC.

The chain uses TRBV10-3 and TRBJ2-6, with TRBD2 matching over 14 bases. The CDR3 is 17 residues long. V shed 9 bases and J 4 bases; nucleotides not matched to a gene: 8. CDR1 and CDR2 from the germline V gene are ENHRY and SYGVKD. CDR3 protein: CAIGGLAGVRGANVLTF. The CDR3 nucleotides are TGTGCCATAGGGGGACTAGCGGGAGTTCGAGGGGCCAACGTCCTGACTTTC.

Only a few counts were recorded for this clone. CDR3 sequence: CASSPIGEAYNSPLHF. CDR3 in DNA: TGTGCCAGCAGTCCCATAGGTGAAGCCTATAATTCACCCCTCCACTTT. The chain joins TRBV28 to TRBJ1-6; D gene unclear. Trimming shortened V by 5 bases and J by 2 bases, and 13 bases separated the two germline ends. This CDR3 contains 16 residues. The germline CDR1 and CDR2 sequences are MDHEN and SYDVKM.

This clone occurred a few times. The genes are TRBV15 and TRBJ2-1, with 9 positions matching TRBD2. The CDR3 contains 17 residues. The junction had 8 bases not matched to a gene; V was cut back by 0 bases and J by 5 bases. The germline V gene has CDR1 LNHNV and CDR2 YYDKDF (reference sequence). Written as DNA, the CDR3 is TGTGCCACCAGCAGAGATCAGAGCGGGAGGTTTGACAATGAGCAGTTCTTC. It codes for CATSRDQSGRFDNEQFF.

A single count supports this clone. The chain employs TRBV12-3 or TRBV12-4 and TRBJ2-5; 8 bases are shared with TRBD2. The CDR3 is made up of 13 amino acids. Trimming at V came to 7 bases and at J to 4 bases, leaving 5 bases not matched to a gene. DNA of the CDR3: TGTGCCAGCAAGGTCGGGGGGGGAGAGACCCAGTACTTC. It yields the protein CASKVGGGETQYF.

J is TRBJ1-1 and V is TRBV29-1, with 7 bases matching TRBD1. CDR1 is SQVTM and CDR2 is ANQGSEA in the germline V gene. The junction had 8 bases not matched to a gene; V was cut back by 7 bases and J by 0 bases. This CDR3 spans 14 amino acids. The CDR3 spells CSALRQGLNTEAFF. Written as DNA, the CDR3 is TGCAGCGCACTCCGACAGGGCTTGAACACTGAAGCTTTCTTT. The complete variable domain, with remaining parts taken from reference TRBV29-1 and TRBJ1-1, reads SAVISQKPSRDICQRGTSLTIQCQVDSQVTMMFWYRQQPGQSLTLIATANQGSEATYESGFVIDKFPISRPNLTFSTLTVSNMSPEDSSIYLCSALRQGLNTEAFFGQGTRLTVV.

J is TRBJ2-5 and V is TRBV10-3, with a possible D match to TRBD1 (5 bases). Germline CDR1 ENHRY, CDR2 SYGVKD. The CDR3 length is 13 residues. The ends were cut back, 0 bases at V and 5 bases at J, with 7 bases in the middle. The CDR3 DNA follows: TGTGCCATCAGTGAGTCGCACAGGGAGACCCAGTACTTC. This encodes CAISESHRETQYF.

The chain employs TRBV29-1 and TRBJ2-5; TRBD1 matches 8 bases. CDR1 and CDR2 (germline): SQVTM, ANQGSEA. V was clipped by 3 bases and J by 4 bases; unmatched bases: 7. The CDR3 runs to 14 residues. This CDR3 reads CSVERNTGGETQYF. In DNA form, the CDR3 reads TGCAGCGTTGAGCGTAACACAGGGGGAGAGACCCAGTACTTC.

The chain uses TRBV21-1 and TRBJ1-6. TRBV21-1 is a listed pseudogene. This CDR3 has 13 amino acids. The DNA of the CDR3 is TGTGCCAGCACCCCTGGGGGAGGGTCACCCCTCCACTTT. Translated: CASTPGGGSPLHF.